The 10 T cell receptor beta chains listed next were all sequenced from one sample in a study of T cells after yellow fever vaccination. TCRdb reanalysed the 5' RACE reads using MiXCR and keeps one entry per CDR3 protein. The top ten hold approximately 2.7% of the sample, which has approximately 120,000 distinct CDR3 sequences, about 7.4% seen once. The source was CD4+ T cells sorted from PBMCs, collected 10 to 11 days after the first yellow fever vaccination. The receptors were gathered from a man younger than 35 who received the YFV17D yellow fever vaccine.

There are many counts of this clonotype. CDR3 coding DNA: TGCAGTGCTAGCTGGACTAGCGGGGGCCCCCTGCAGTATTTT. This sequence encodes CSASWTSGGPLQYF. The V and J genes are TRBV20-1 and TRBJ2-3, with 13 nucleotides matching TRBD2. CDR3 size: 14 residues. V shed 3 bases, J shed 11 bases, and the junction held 8 bases outside the gene matches. CDR1 DFQATT and CDR2 SNEGSKA come from the germline V gene (reference sequence).

The CDR3 coding sequence is TGTGCCAGCAGCCGCCGAGCCCAGGGAGGGAACTATGGCTACACCTTC. Protein: CASSRRAQGGNYGYTF. The chain joins TRBV7-2 to TRBJ1-2; D perhaps matches TRBD1 (5 bases). The CDR3 totals 16 residues. The V gene lost 5 bases and the J gene lost 2 bases, with 18 bases spanning the gap. Germline values: CDR1 SGHTA, CDR2 FQGNSA.

This chain connects TRBV7-2 to TRBJ2-5, with 11 nucleotides matching TRBD2. The germline gives CDR1 SGHTA, CDR2 FQGNSA. J gave up 3 bases and V 7 bases, and 7 bases lay outside the gene matches. The CDR3 totals 15 residues. Written as DNA, the CDR3 is TGTGCCAGCACACGGCTGGGACTAGCGGAAGAGACCCAGTACTTC. Protein product: CASTRLGLAEETQYF.

The chain uses TRBV7-2 and TRBJ2-2; 10 nucleotides align to TRBD1. The CDR3 is 15 amino acids. Per germline, CDR1 SGHTA and CDR2 FQGNSA. V dropped 3 bases and J dropped 4; count of bases not matched to a gene: 2. The CDR3 bases are TGTGCCAGCAGCTTCCGGGACAGGGGCACCGGGGAGCTGTTTTTT. The encoded protein is CASSFRDRGTGELFF. Combining the CDR3 with reference TRBV7-2 and TRBJ2-2 gives the whole variable domain GAGVSQSPSNKVTEKGKDVELRCDPISGHTALYWYRQSLGQGLEFLIYFQGNSAPDKSGLPSDRFSAERTGGSVSTLTIQRTQQEDSAVYLCASSFRDRGTGELFFGEGSRLTVL.

This clonotype appeared many times. The chain uses TRBV11-2 and TRBJ2-4, with 10 positions matching TRBD2. This CDR3 region has 14 residues. Germline V gene lookup returns CDR1 SGHAT and CDR2 FQNNGV. Trimming cost V 10 bases and J 2 bases; bases outside gene matches: 5. Here the CDR3 DNA reads TGTGCCACCGGACTAGCGGAATCCAAAAACATTCAGTACTTC. Protein: CATGLAESKNIQYF.

This clonotype has a handful of counts. Germline and junction disagree at one end, which may indicate a read error. The gene calls are TRBV7-7 and TRBJ1-2; 7 bases line up with TRBD1. Germline V lookup: CDR1 SSHAT, CDR2 FNYEAQ (reference sequence). This CDR3 is 14 amino acids long. CDR3 residues: CASSPTGDPYGYTF. The CDR3 nucleotides are TGTGCTAGCAGCCCCACAGGGGACCCCTATGGCTACACCTTC.

Many counts were recorded for this clonotype. The chain couples TRBV7-9 to TRBJ2-6, with D uncertain. The CDR3 runs to 14 residues. Germline lookup yields CDR1 SEHNR and CDR2 FQNEAQ (reference sequence). V was cut by 5 bases and J by 1 base, with 6 bases left in between. CDR3 DNA sequence: TGTGCCAGCAGCCCGACGTCTGGGGCCAACGTCCTGACTTTC. Its translation: CASSPTSGANVLTF.

This clonotype was observed at least ten times. The chain joins TRBV7-3 to TRBJ2-3, with 8 bases matching TRBD2. Per germline, CDR1 SGHTA and CDR2 FQGTGA. V lost 4 bases to trimming and J lost 4 bases; unmatched junction nucleotides: 7. This CDR3 has 15 residues. The CDR3 loop is CASSSRGGEADTQYF. The CDR3 nucleotides read TGTGCCAGCAGCTCCCGGGGGGGCGAAGCAGATACGCAGTATTTT.

This sequence joins TRBV5-4 and TRBJ2-5; 14 bases match TRBD2. Per the germline V gene, CDR1 is SGHNT and CDR2 is YYREEE (reference sequence). V was pared by 4 bases and J by 3 bases, with 2 bases of the junction left unmatched. This CDR3 is built from 15 residues. CDR3 bases: TGTGCCAGCAGCGCGGGACTAGCGGGGGAAGAGACCCAGTACTTC. Protein sequence: CASSAGLAGEETQYF.

This clonotype was seen at least ten times. The J gene is TRBJ2-1, the V gene TRBV5-1, with D perhaps TRBD2 (6 bases). Trimming stripped 6 bases from V and 10 bases from J, with 17 bases between. The germline V gene has CDR1 SGHRS and CDR2 YFSETQ. The CDR3 length is 13 residues. In DNA form, the CDR3 reads TGCGCCAGCACCCAACCACATGCGGGGGAGCAGTTCTTC. Its protein product is CASTQPHAGEQFF.